These 3 T cell receptor beta chains came from one sample sequenced in a study of blood T cell repertoires in COVID-19 (dated by TCRdb to 2018 to 2021). The library came from the immunoSEQ multiplex PCR assay. Imported from immuneACCESS, the table was reduced by TCRdb to in-frame sequences with V and J called. These copies leave out some clones; in studies compared against another copy, an unresolved V gene accounts for under half, and the cause of the remainder is not known. The sample table shows 200,000 to 300,000 clones, and less than 90% are seen once. Jointly, the top ten make up 3.5% to 5% of the sample. Sample: peripheral blood. Every receptor here comes from a man in his 60s with acute or convalescent COVID-19.

The chain carries TRBV5-8 and TRBJ1-1; TRBD1 is a possible D gene (6 bases). The CDR3 has 15 amino acids. V dropped 5 bases and J dropped 4 bases, with 18 bases sitting between them. Looked up from germline, CDR1 is SGHTS and CDR2 is YDEGEE. The DNA of the CDR3 is TGTGCCAGCAGACAGGGAGTCGGGCGAGTCACTGAAGCTTTCTTT. Its translation: CASRQGVGRVTEAFF.

The chain carries TRBV28 and TRBJ1-5, with TRBD1 matching 7 bases. The CDR3 sequence is 13 residues long. V shed 6 bases and J 6 bases; nucleotides not matched to a gene: 5. In germline, CDR1 is MDHEN, CDR2 SYDVKM. As DNA, the CDR3 is TGTGCCAGCAGACAGGGGATAGGTCAGCCCCAGCATTTT. It codes for CASRQGIGQPQHF.

The chain is built from TRBV27 and TRBJ2-1; a possible D gene is TRBD2 (6 bases). Trimming cost V 6 bases and J 6 bases, with 24 bases left between them. This CDR3 comprises 17 residues. Looked up from germline, CDR1 is MNHEY and CDR2 is SMNVEV (reference sequence). The CDR3 DNA reads TGTGCCAGCAGCTCGCCCTCTACGGGAGACCTGATCAATGAGCAGTTCTTC. It is translated as CASSSPSTGDLINEQFF.